One and the same sample provided the 32 T cell receptor beta chains below, sequenced in a study of cytomegalovirus exposure and HLA in healthy donors listed by TCRdb under 2017. The library was obtained by the immunoSEQ multiplex PCR assay. The table was pulled from immuneACCESS by TCRdb, which kept in-frame rearrangements only. Such tables lose some clones; where checked, under half of the loss comes from unresolved V genes, and the rest has no known cause. The sample includes 150,000 to 200,000 clones, with 80% to 85% observed a single time. 1% to 1.5% of the sample is held by the ten biggest clonotypes. The sequencing input was PBMCs. Receptors originate from a young woman in good health and CMV-seronegative.

CDR3 sequence (DNA): TGTGCCAGCAATTCGACTAGCGGACTAGAGAGAGAGACCCAGTACTTC. This sequence encodes CASNSTSGLERETQYF. The chain joins TRBV14 to TRBJ2-5; 9 bases agree with TRBD2. Germline CDR1 and CDR2: SGHDN and FVKESK. This CDR3 contains 16 residues. Germline trimming cut 7 bases from V and 4 bases from J; bases unmatched to any gene: 13.

J is TRBJ2-3 and V is TRBV19, with D possibly being TRBD1 (6 bases). The ends were cut back, 5 bases at V and 6 bases at J, with 12 bases in the middle. CDR3 length equals 13 residues. Looked up from germline, CDR1 is LNHDA and CDR2 is SQIVND (reference sequence). The CDR3 coding sequence is TGTGCCAGTAGTTTGGGGACATCGGATACGCAGTATTTT. It codes for CASSLGTSDTQYF.

The CDR3 sequence is CASSGPGQGFDTQYF. DNA of the CDR3: TGTGCCAGCAGTGGGCCGGGACAGGGCTTTGATACGCAGTATTTT. V gene TRBV14 combines with J gene TRBJ2-3, with 9 positions matching TRBD1. The germline CDR1 and CDR2 sequences are SGHDN and FVKESK. V was clipped by 6 bases and J by 6 bases; unmatched bases: 10. The CDR3 runs to 15 residues. The entire variable domain, with the rest obtained from reference TRBV14 and TRBJ2-3, is as follows: EAGVTQFPSHSVIEKGQTVTLRCDPISGHDNLYWYRRVMGKEIKFLLHFVKESKQDESGMPNNRFLAERTGGTYSTLKVQPAELEDSGVYFCASSGPGQGFDTQYFGPGTRLTVL.

The sample holds one count of this clone. This chain joins TRBV19 and TRBJ1-4; TRBD1 aligns across 7 bases. The CDR3 spans 16 residues. Germline CDR1 reads LNHDA; CDR2 reads SQIVND (reference sequence). Losses at the gene ends were 3 bases for V and 4 bases for J; bases not matched to a gene: 8. The CDR3 spells CASSILRPGGNEKLFF. For the CDR3, the DNA is TGTGCCAGTAGTATCCTCCGGCCAGGGGGTAATGAAAAACTGTTTTTT.

The V call is TRBV2, the J call TRBJ2-1; TRBD2 agrees at 10 bases. V shed 8 bases, J shed 6 bases, and the junction held 4 bases outside the gene matches. The germline V gene has CDR1 SNHLY and CDR2 FYNNEI. This CDR3 comprises 13 residues. This chain's CDR3 is CASLAGDSNEQFF. DNA of the CDR3: TGTGCCAGCCTAGCGGGAGATAGCAATGAGCAGTTCTTC.

V is TRBV6-1 and J is TRBJ1-5, with 7 bases identical to TRBD1. V shed 8 bases and J 1 base; nucleotides not matched to a gene: 8. The CDR3 is 15 residues long. CDR1 is MNHNS, CDR2 SASEGT, per germline. The DNA of the CDR3 is TGTGCCAGCGGAACCGGGACAGCGAGCAATCAGCCCCAGCATTTT. Its translation is CASGTGTASNQPQHF.

This chain links TRBV19 with TRBJ1-2, with D maybe TRBD1 (5 bases). The V end lost 7 bases, the J end lost 4 bases, and 19 bases lay between the germline ends. The germline V gene has CDR1 LNHDA and CDR2 SQIVND (reference sequence). CDR3 length: 15 amino acids. This chain's CDR3 is CASTVPGRRGYGYTF. The CDR3 DNA reads as TGTGCCAGTACGGTCCCGGGACGGCGGGGCTATGGCTACACCTTC.

The J gene is TRBJ2-7, the V gene TRBV29-1; unclear D gene. The CDR3 consists of 12 residues. CDR1 and CDR2 from the germline V gene are SQVTM and ANQGSEA. The V end lost 2 bases, the J end lost 4 bases, and 9 bases lay between the germline ends. Here the CDR3 reads CSVEQDSYEQYF. The CDR3 DNA is TGCAGCGTTGAACAGGATTCTTACGAGCAGTACTTC.

The chain uses TRBV13 and TRBJ2-7, with D possibly matching TRBD2 (6 bases). With 5 bases removed from V and 3 bases from J, the gap between germline ends came to 20 bases. CDR1 PRHDT and CDR2 FYEKMQ come from the germline V gene (reference sequence). The length of the CDR3 is 16 residues. The CDR3, as DNA: TGTGCCAGCAGCCACACCCGGGGGAATAGAGACTACGAGCAGTACTTC. It codes for CASSHTRGNRDYEQYF.

The chain links TRBV6-6 to TRBJ2-5; D might be TRBD2 (6 bases). Germline V gives CDR1 MNHNY, CDR2 SVGAGI (reference sequence). The CDR3 contains 15 residues. The V end was cut by 5 bases, the J end by 5 bases, with 18 bases between. CDR3 loop: CASSQTSGGKETQYF. Here the CDR3 DNA reads TGTGCCAGCAGTCAGACTAGTGGGGGGAAGGAGACCCAGTACTTC.

This clone showed up just a few times. The gene calls are TRBV5-4 and TRBJ1-1, with a tentative D call TRBD1 (5 bases). CDR1 is SGHNT and CDR2 is YYREEE in the germline V gene (reference sequence). This CDR3 is 13 amino acids long. Trimming removed 2 bases from V and 5 bases from J, with 10 bases in between. The CDR3 protein is CASSLGDLTEAFF. CDR3 in DNA: TGTGCCAGCAGCTTAGGGGATTTAACTGAAGCTTTCTTT.

A note on this clone: A read error may account for a junction end that differs from germline. The rearrangement links TRBV10-2 to TRBJ1-5; 7 bases are a match to TRBD1. The CDR3 totals 15 residues. Germline lookup yields CDR1 WSHSY and CDR2 SAAADI. The CDR3 loop is CASSESDRANQPQHF. CDR3 nucleotides: TGCGCCAGCAGCGAGTCTGACAGGGCGAATCAGCCCCAGCATTTT.

The chain recombines TRBV11-1 with TRBJ2-7; a possible D gene is TRBD2 (6 bases). This CDR3 comprises 13 residues. Germline V gene sequence: CDR1 SGHAT, CDR2 FQDESV (reference sequence). Trimming took 8 bases from V and 3 from J, leaving 14 bases between them. CDR3 nucleotides: TGTGCCAGCGGCCGAGCCGGGGGCTACGAGCAGTACTTC. Its protein is CASGRAGGYEQYF.

A single count supports this clone. The chain links TRBV2 to TRBJ2-1; 10 bases fit TRBD2. The germline V gene has CDR1 SNHLY and CDR2 FYNNEI. The length of the CDR3 is 17 residues. V was pared by 7 bases and J by 2 bases, with 11 bases of the junction left unmatched. CDR3 in amino acids: CASKQIRLAGTYNEQFF. CDR3 nucleotide sequence: TGTGCCAGCAAACAAATTAGACTAGCGGGCACCTACAATGAGCAGTTCTTC.

This sequence joins TRBV5-6 and TRBJ2-5, with 13 bases that match TRBD2. Germline V lookup: CDR1 SGHDT, CDR2 YYEEEE. Trimming took 0 bases from V and 4 from J; bases not matched to a gene: 3. This CDR3 has 16 amino acids. DNA for the CDR3: TGTGCCAGCAGCTTGGTGACTAGCGGGGGGAGAGAGACCCAGTACTTC. Residues: CASSLVTSGGRETQYF.

This chain joins TRBV6-6 and TRBJ1-5; no firm D call. V shed 0 bases and J shed 4 bases, with 7 bases lying between them. The CDR3 is made up of 14 amino acids. CDR1 is MNHNY, CDR2 SVGAGI, per germline (reference sequence). Here the CDR3 reads CASSYSQNNQPQHF. The DNA of the CDR3 is TGTGCCAGCAGTTACTCTCAGAATAATCAGCCCCAGCATTTT.

The chain couples TRBV6-1 to TRBJ2-1; D is possibly TRBD1 (6 bases). The ends were cut back, 7 bases at V and 1 base at J, with 11 bases in the middle. This CDR3 region has 14 residues. Looked up from germline, CDR1 is MNHNS and CDR2 is SASEGT. CDR3 loop: CASTGRGSYNEQFF. In DNA, the CDR3 is TGTGCCAGCACCGGCAGGGGTTCCTACAATGAGCAGTTCTTC.

The gene calls are TRBV11-1 and TRBJ1-1, with 9 bases that match TRBD1. From germline, CDR1 is SGHAT and CDR2 FQDESV (reference sequence). V was pared by 10 bases and J by 4 bases, with 1 base of the junction left unmatched. The CDR3 consists of 11 residues. CDR3 in DNA: TGTGCCACGACAGGGGGCACTGAAGCTTTCTTT. Translation: CATTGGTEAFF.

This clone was counted at least ten times. This sequence joins TRBV6-1 and TRBJ2-1; TRBD2 matches at 7 bases. Germline CDR1 and CDR2: MNHNS and SASEGT. The junction had 6 bases not matched to a gene; V was cut back by 7 bases and J by 3 bases. The CDR3 is made up of 14 amino acids. CDR3 region: CASTRTRDYNEQFF. DNA of the CDR3: TGTGCCAGCACAAGGACTAGGGACTACAATGAGCAGTTCTTC.

The chain has TRBV30 and TRBJ1-5, with no clear D. Trimming took 2 bases from V and 4 from J, leaving 9 bases between them. This CDR3 contains 13 residues. Germline V gives CDR1 GTSNPN, CDR2 SVGIG (reference sequence). CDR3 residues: CAWSREGNQPQHF. The CDR3 nucleotides read TGTGCCTGGAGTCGGGAGGGAAATCAGCCCCAGCATTTT.

The chain is built from TRBV7-9 and TRBJ1-2; no definite D call. Trimming stripped 5 bases from V and 2 bases from J, with 9 bases between. This CDR3 comprises 13 residues. Germline V gene lookup returns CDR1 SEHNR and CDR2 FQNEAQ (reference sequence). The CDR3 region is CASSRRANYGYTF. CDR3 nucleotides: TGTGCCAGCAGCCGGCGGGCCAACTATGGCTACACCTTC.

This rearrangement joins TRBV7-2 to TRBJ1-6, with 7 bases aligning to TRBD1. V gave up 1 base and J gave up 6 bases; unmatched junction bases: 9. Germline CDR1 SGHTA, CDR2 FQGNSA. This CDR3 has 17 amino acids. CDR3 in DNA: TGTGCCAGCAGCTTAGTTGGCACAGGGGCCCTTAATTCACCCCTCCACTTT. It encodes CASSLVGTGALNSPLHF. The complete variable domain, with remaining parts taken from reference TRBV7-2 and TRBJ1-6, reads GAGVSQSPSNKVTEKGKDVELRCDPISGHTALYWYRQSLGQGLEFLIYFQGNSAPDKSGLPSDRFSAERTGGSVSTLTIQRTQQEDSAVYLCASSLVGTGALNSPLHFGNGTRLTVT.

The CDR3 reads CAWSPGQGAGGEKLFF. The CDR3 DNA sequence: TGTGCCTGGAGTCCGGGACAGGGGGCCGGCGGTGAAAAACTGTTTTTT. The chain joins TRBV30 to TRBJ1-4; 12 bases line up with TRBD1. Germline V lookup: CDR1 GTSNPN, CDR2 SVGIG (reference sequence). CDR3 length: 16 residues. The V segment lost 2 bases and the J segment 7 bases; nucleotides outside the gene matches: 8.

The chain links TRBV10-2 to TRBJ2-3; 10 bases are shared with TRBD2. The CDR3 totals 18 residues. J was trimmed by 4 bases and V by 7 bases; bases with no gene match: 17. CDR1 and CDR2 (germline): WSHSY, SAAADI. The CDR3 DNA sequence: TGCGCCAGCACCGCGAGGGGCCCCGCTAGCGGGAGTCCAGATACGCAGTATTTT. Protein product: CASTARGPASGSPDTQYF.

J is TRBJ1-2 and V is TRBV7-2; the D gene is possibly TRBD1 (5 bases). This CDR3 comprises 15 residues. V lost 5 bases to trimming and J lost 1 base, with 14 bases between them. Germline CDR1 SGHTA, CDR2 FQGNSA. This CDR3 reads CASSTPRGGNYGYTF. The CDR3 DNA is TGTGCCAGCAGCACCCCTAGGGGCGGTAACTATGGCTACACCTTC.

The rearrangement joins TRBV19 to TRBJ2-2, with D perhaps TRBD2 (5 bases). Looked up from germline, CDR1 is LNHDA and CDR2 is SQIVND (reference sequence). Trimming took off 6 bases at V and 4 bases at J, with 21 bases between the two ends. The CDR3 totals 17 residues. The CDR3 bases are TGTGCCAGTAGCAACCTGGGAGTTGAGGGTATCACCGGGGAGCTGTTTTTT. Protein sequence: CASSNLGVEGITGELFF. The full variable domain, rest sourced from reference TRBV19 and TRBJ2-2, is DGGITQSPKYLFRKEGQNVTLSCEQNLNHDAMYWYRQDPGQGLRLIYYSQIVNDFQKGDIAEGYSVSREKKESFPLTVTSAQKNPTAFYLCASSNLGVEGITGELFFGEGSRLTVL.

J is TRBJ1-1 and V is TRBV7-8; D is undetermined. This CDR3 spans 18 amino acids. Trimming shortened V by 0 bases and J by 1 base, and 18 bases separated the two germline ends. CDR1 and CDR2 (germline): SGHVS, FQNEAQ. In DNA form, the CDR3 reads TGTGCCAGCAGCTTAGCCTTCAGAGGCGCGCAATGGAACACTGAAGCTTTCTTT. This sequence encodes CASSLAFRGAQWNTEAFF.

V gene TRBV7-7 combines with J gene TRBJ2-2, with 11 bases lining up with TRBD1. Germline lookup yields CDR1 SSHAT and CDR2 FNYEAQ (reference sequence). The CDR3 has 16 amino acids. V was pared by 5 bases and J by 0 bases, with 2 bases of the junction left unmatched. The CDR3 DNA follows: TGTGCCAGCAGCCAGGGACAGGGGGCGAACACCGGGGAGCTGTTTTTT. It yields the protein CASSQGQGANTGELFF.

The chain is built from TRBV19 and TRBJ2-5; the match to TRBD2 covers 7 bases. Germline V gene sequence: CDR1 LNHDA, CDR2 SQIVND (reference sequence). Trimming took 3 bases from V and 0 from J; bases not matched to a gene: 4. The CDR3 is 15 residues long. The DNA of the CDR3 is TGTGCCAGTAGTATGTCCGGGGGGTACCAAGAGACCCAGTACTTC. The encoded protein is CASSMSGGYQETQYF.

There are a few counts of this clone. This chain uses TRBV28 with TRBJ1-6; possibly TRBD1 for D (5 bases). The germline V gene encodes CDR1 MDHEN and CDR2 SYDVKM. The CDR3 is made up of 15 amino acids. Trimming removed 3 bases from V and 8 bases from J, with 14 bases in between. The CDR3 nucleotides are TGTGCCAGCAGTTTTCGGGGGTATGGGTATTCACCCCTCCACTTT. The encoded protein is CASSFRGYGYSPLHF.

A note on this clone: This same CDR3 is encoded by further DNA sequences in the sample. V gene TRBV6-5 combines with J gene TRBJ2-2, with TRBD2 as a possible D gene (5 bases). Germline V gene sequence: CDR1 MNHEY, CDR2 SVGAGI. V lost 9 bases to trimming and J lost 1 base, with 9 bases between them. The CDR3 has 13 amino acids. The CDR3 nucleotides are TGTGCCAGTAGCAGCGGGAACACCGGGGAGCTGTTTTTT. Translation: CASSSGNTGELFF.

The table lists this clone with a few counts. The DNA of the CDR3 is TGTGCCTGGAGTATGTCCGGGGCGGGGGATGGCTACACCTTC. The encoded protein is CAWSMSGAGDGYTF. The gene calls are TRBV30 and TRBJ1-2, with D possibly being TRBD1 (5 bases). The CDR3 covers 14 residues. Germline V gives CDR1 GTSNPN, CDR2 SVGIG (reference sequence). The V gene lost 2 bases and the J gene lost 6 bases, with 16 bases spanning the gap.